This T cell receptor (beta chain) was retrieved from a study of neurological immune-mediated disorders. The sample holds many counts of this clonotype. V was clipped by 3 bases and J by 7 bases; unmatched bases: 5. CDR3 length: 13 amino acids. Germline CDR1 and CDR2: SEHNR and FQNEAQ (reference sequence). TCRdb reanalysed the 5' RACE reads using MiXCR and keeps one entry per CDR3 protein. The sample carries 50,000 or so distinct CDR3 sequences, about 3.7% recorded once. The chain combines TRBV7-9 with TRBJ1-2, with 7 positions matching TRBD1. The sequenced sample consisted of PBMCs. This TCR was recovered from a middle-aged man with multiple sclerosis. CDR3 residues: CASSFLGTVGYTF. For the CDR3, the DNA is TGTGCCAGCAGCTTTCTAGGGACAGTTGGCTACACCTTC. Complete variable domain (other parts from reference TRBV7-9 and TRBJ1-2): DTGVSQNPRHKITKRGQNVTFRCDPISEHNRLYWYRQTLGQGPEFLTYFQNEAQLEKSRLLSDRFSAERPKGSFSTLEIQRTEQGDSAMYLCASSFLGTVGYTFGSGTRLTVV.